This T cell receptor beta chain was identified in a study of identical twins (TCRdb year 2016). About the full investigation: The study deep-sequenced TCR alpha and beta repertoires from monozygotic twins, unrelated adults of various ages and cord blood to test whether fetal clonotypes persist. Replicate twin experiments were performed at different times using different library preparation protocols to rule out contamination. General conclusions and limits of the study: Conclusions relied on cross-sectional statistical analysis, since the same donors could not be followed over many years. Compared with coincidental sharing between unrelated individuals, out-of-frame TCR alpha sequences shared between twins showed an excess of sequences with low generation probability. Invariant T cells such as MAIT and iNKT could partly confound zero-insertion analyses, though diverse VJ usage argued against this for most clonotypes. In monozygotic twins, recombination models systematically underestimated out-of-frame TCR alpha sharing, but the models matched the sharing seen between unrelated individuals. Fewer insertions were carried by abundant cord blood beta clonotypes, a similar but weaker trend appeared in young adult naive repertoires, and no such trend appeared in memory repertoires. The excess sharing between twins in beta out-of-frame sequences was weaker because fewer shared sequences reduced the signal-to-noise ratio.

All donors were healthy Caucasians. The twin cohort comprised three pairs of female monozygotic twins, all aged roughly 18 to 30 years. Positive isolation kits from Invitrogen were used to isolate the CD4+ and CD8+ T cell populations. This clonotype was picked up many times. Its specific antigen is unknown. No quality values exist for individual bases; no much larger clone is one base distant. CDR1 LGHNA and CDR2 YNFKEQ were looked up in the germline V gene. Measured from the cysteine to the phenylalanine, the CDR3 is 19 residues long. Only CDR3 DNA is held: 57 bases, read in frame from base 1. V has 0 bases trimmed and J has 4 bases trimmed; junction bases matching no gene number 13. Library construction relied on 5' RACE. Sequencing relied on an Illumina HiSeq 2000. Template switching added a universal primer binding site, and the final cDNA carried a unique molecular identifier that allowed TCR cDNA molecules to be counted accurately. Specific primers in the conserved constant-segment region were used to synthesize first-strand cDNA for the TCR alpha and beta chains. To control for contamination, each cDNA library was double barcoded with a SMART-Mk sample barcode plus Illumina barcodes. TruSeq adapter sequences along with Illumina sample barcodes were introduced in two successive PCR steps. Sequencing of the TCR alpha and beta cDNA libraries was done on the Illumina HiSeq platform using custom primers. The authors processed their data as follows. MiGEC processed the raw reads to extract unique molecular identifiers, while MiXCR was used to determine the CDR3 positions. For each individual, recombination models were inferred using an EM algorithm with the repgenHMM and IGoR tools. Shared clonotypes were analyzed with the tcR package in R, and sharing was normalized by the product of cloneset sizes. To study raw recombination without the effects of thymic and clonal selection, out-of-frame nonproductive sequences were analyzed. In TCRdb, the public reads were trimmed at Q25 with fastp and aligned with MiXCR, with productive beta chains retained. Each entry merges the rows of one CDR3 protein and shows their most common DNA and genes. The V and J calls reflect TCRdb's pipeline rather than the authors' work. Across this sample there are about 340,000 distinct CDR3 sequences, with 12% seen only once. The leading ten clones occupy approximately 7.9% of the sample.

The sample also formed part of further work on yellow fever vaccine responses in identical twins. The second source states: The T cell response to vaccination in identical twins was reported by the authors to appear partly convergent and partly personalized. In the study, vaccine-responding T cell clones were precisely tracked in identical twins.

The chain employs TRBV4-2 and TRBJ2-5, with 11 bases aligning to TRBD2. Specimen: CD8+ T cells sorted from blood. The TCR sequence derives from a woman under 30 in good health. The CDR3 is CASSQERVTSGSWGETQYF. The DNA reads TGTGCCAGCAGCCAAGAAAGAGTTACTAGCGGGAGTTGGGGAGAGACCCAGTACTTC.